This TCR beta chain is from a study of T cell repertoires in cytomegalovirus infection. Looking at the study overall: Well-studied HLA-B-restricted CMV epitopes were used in the study alongside recently identified HLA-C-restricted ones. Carrying CMV and the relevant HLA type showed in public TCR beta signatures.

This clonotype was found many times. What it binds is unknown. TCRdb fed the reads into MiXCR, producing one record per CDR3 protein. The table records 700,000 to 850,000 distinct CDR3 sequences, less than 35% of them present only once. Study-wide findings and caveats: The response measured ex vivo was dominated by TCR beta clonotypes (HLA-C-restricted and CMV-specific). Cumulated frequencies of public TCR beta families served to identify carriers of CMV plus the relevant HLA.

Per germline, CDR1 SGHVS and CDR2 FQNEAQ. The germline V and J ends were trimmed by 5 bases and 0 bases, with 8 bases remaining between them. The CDR3 is 14 residues long. The clonotype originates from a human donor in good health (CMV status not recorded). Some clones in this sample may be carry-over from other donors' samples. The chain carries TRBV7-8 and TRBJ1-3, with D unresolved. This specimen was cultured CD8+ T cells from PBMCs, taken from culture after CMV antigen stimulation. This chain's CDR3 is CASSARDSGNTIYF. As DNA, the CDR3 is TGTGCCAGCAGCGCCCGGGACTCTGGAAACACCATATATTTT.